This section outlines one TCR beta chain sequence together with its context. Its target is unknown. These data originate in a study of T cell repertoires in cytomegalovirus infection. Study overall: Public TCR beta signature analysis indicated the presence of both CMV infection and matching HLA type. The study's findings and limits: Carriage of CMV together with the relevant HLA was identifiable through cumulative public TCR beta family frequency. HLA-C-restricted CMV clonotypes gave the most frequent clonotype in two of eight donors.

The CDR3 is 13 amino acids. Germline-derived CDR1 and CDR2 are MNHEY and SMNVEV (reference sequence). The V end was cut by 5 bases, the J end by 11 bases, with 16 bases between. TCRdb re-derived calls from the reads in MiXCR, one entry per CDR3 protein. Found here are fewer than 550,000 distinct CDR3 sequences, about 15% of them singletons; the top ten hold roughly a quarter. The TCR originated in a human donor in good health (CMV status not recorded). Some clones in this sample may be carry-over from other donors' samples. The chain couples TRBV27 to TRBJ1-5; D might be TRBD1 (6 bases). Sequenced input: CD8+ T cells from PBMCs. Here the CDR3 DNA reads TGTGCCAGCAGTACAACAGCAGGGGAGTCCCAGCATTTT. It codes for CASSTTAGESQHF.